Below, 24 T cell receptor beta chains from the same sample are listed, as sequenced in a study of blood T cells in healthy people across ages. Through a sample-barcoded 5' primer and a J-beta primer mix, a second PCR was run for 7 to 11 cycles. TCRdb fed the 5' RACE reads into MiXCR, producing one record per CDR3 protein. Altogether around 690,000 distinct CDR3 sequences are present, roughly 53% being singletons, with the ten largest covering around 37%. Sequenced input: blood. These receptors all stem from a man in his 60s in good health.

This clonotype was counted only a few times. The V call is TRBV4-1, the J call TRBJ2-7; no firm D call. This CDR3 has 15 amino acids. Germline V CDR1 and CDR2: MGHRA, YSYEKL. The V gene lost 1 base and the J gene lost 1 base, with 11 bases spanning the gap. The CDR3 DNA reads TGCGCCAGCAGCCAAGCCCCCCAGGTTTCCTACGAGCAGTACTTC. This encodes CASSQAPQVSYEQYF.

The genes are TRBV12-3 or TRBV12-4 and TRBJ1-6; 8 bases are a match to TRBD1. This CDR3 has 13 residues. Trimming cost V 7 bases and J 8 bases; bases outside gene matches: 4. CDR3 in DNA: TGTGCCAGCACTGGACAGGGCTATTCACCCCTCCACTTT. This translates into CASTGQGYSPLHF.

The sample holds a few counts of this clonotype. The rearrangement links TRBV5-1 to TRBJ2-5; the match to TRBD2 covers 11 bases. Germline values: CDR1 SGHRS, CDR2 YFSETQ. Losses at the gene ends were 0 bases for V and 5 bases for J; bases not matched to a gene: 12. The CDR3 extends over 18 amino acids. For the CDR3, the DNA is TGCGCCAGCAGCTTGGTTAGCCCTAGCGGGGGGCGTGAGGAGACCCAGTACTTC. Its protein is CASSLVSPSGGREETQYF.

This clonotype was seen just once. The V call is TRBV3-1, the J call TRBJ2-1; 8 bases line up with TRBD2. The germline V gene has CDR1 LGHDT and CDR2 YNNKEL (reference sequence). V shed 2 bases, J shed 2 bases, and the junction held 8 bases outside the gene matches. CDR3 length equals 17 residues. The CDR3 loop is CASSQTLSGGPYNEQFF. CDR3 coding DNA: TGTGCCAGCAGCCAAACGTTAAGCGGGGGTCCCTACAATGAGCAGTTCTTC.

This clonotype came up a few times. This chain connects TRBV29-1 to TRBJ2-7; 10 bases line up with TRBD1. Trimming took 6 bases from V and 2 from J; bases not matched to a gene: 7. The CDR3 spans 14 residues. Germline loops: CDR1 SQVTM, CDR2 ANQGSEA. The DNA for the CDR3 is TGCAGCGTGCTTGGGACAGGGGTCACCTACGAGCAGTACTTC. This sequence encodes CSVLGTGVTYEQYF.

The chain is built from TRBV6-1 and TRBJ1-1; D not resolved. Trimming took off 6 bases at V and 1 base at J, with 6 bases between the two ends. Per the germline V gene, CDR1 is MNHNS and CDR2 is SASEGT. The CDR3 has 12 residues. The DNA for the CDR3 is TGTGCCAGCAGGCACGCGAACACTGAAGCTTTCTTT. Translating it yields CASRHANTEAFF.

J is TRBJ1-5 and V is TRBV27, with D unclear. The germline V gene encodes CDR1 MNHEY and CDR2 SMNVEV (reference sequence). The germline V and J ends were trimmed by 5 bases and 2 bases, with 7 bases remaining between them. CDR3 length: 13 residues. The CDR3 is CASSGGGNQPQHF. In DNA, the CDR3 is TGTGCCAGCAGTGGCGGTGGCAATCAGCCCCAGCATTTT.

The rearrangement links TRBV3-1 to TRBJ2-1; 11 positions agree with TRBD2. This CDR3 comprises 15 residues. CDR1 LGHDT and CDR2 YNNKEL come from the germline V gene (reference sequence). The junction had 5 bases not matched to a gene; V was cut back by 5 bases and J by 5 bases. The CDR3 here is CASSVQGLADNEQFF. The DNA for the CDR3 is TGTGCCAGCAGCGTCCAGGGACTAGCGGACAATGAGCAGTTCTTC.

The V and J genes are TRBV11-3 and TRBJ2-1; D is ambiguous. With 5 bases removed from V and 4 bases from J, the gap between germline ends came to 18 bases. The CDR3 length is 16 residues. Germline V gene lookup returns CDR1 SGHNT and CDR2 YENEEA. The CDR3 DNA reads TGTGCCAGCAGCGCCAGAAAGGACGGATGGTACAATGAGCAGTTCTTC. It encodes CASSARKDGWYNEQFF.

The chain carries TRBV7-2 and TRBJ2-3; D possibly matches TRBD1 or TRBD2 (5 bases each). The germline V gene has CDR1 SGHTA and CDR2 FQGNSA. V lost 5 bases and J lost 8, with 14 bases in between. This CDR3 is 13 amino acids long. The CDR3 spells CASSPQTGTTQYF. CDR3 DNA sequence: TGTGCCAGCAGCCCGCAAACTGGGACTACGCAGTATTTT. The full variable domain, in which reference TRBV7-2 and TRBJ2-3 provide the parts outside the CDR3, is GAGVSQSPSNKVTEKGKDVELRCDPISGHTALYWYRQSLGQGLEFLIYFQGNSAPDKSGLPSDRFSAERTGGSVSTLTIQRTQQEDSAVYLCASSPQTGTTQYFGPGTRLTVL.

As regards this clonotype: This could be a read error, since a much larger clone is one nucleotide away. J is TRBJ2-1 and V is TRBV7-9; D might be TRBD2 (6 bases). Germline V gene data show CDR1 as SEHNR and CDR2 as FQNEAQ (reference sequence). The CDR3 has 15 residues. Trimming removed 5 bases from V and 13 bases from J, with 24 bases in between. CDR3 loop: CASSTTGTVQETQFF. The CDR3 nucleotides are TGTGCCAGCAGCACGACCGGGACTGTGCAAGAGACCCAGTTCTTC.

The chain has TRBV6-6 and TRBJ2-4; D tentatively reads TRBD1 or TRBD2 (5 bases each). Germline V gene sequence: CDR1 MNHNY, CDR2 SVGAGI (reference sequence). The CDR3 is made up of 16 amino acids. V was cut by 7 bases and J by 1 base, with 17 bases left in between. The CDR3 DNA is TGTGCCAGCAAATCGGGGTGGGACCGGGCCAAAAACATTCAGTACTTC. This gives the protein CASKSGWDRAKNIQYF.

CDR3 loop: CASSTRTRGARETQYF. The DNA for the CDR3 is TGTGCCAGCAGTACTAGAACGAGGGGGGCGCGAGAGACCCAGTACTTC. The rearrangement uses TRBV28 and TRBJ2-7; D possibly uses TRBD1 or TRBD2 (6 bases each). The J call could be wrong; TRBJ2-5 is a better fit for the DNA end. The CDR3 contains 16 residues. Germline V gene sequence: CDR1 MDHEN, CDR2 SYDVKM.

The sample holds a few counts of this clonotype. This sequence joins TRBV12-3 or TRBV12-4 and TRBJ1-2; unclear D gene. The CDR3 is made up of 13 amino acids. Trimming shortened V by 6 bases and J by 2 bases, and 10 bases separated the two germline ends. The DNA for the CDR3 is TGTGCCAGCAGCCCGACCTACAACTATGGCTACACCTTC. This sequence encodes CASSPTYNYGYTF.

The rearrangement joins TRBV5-1 to TRBJ2-3, with D uncertain. The length of the CDR3 is 15 residues. The V gene lost 1 base and the J gene lost 0 bases, with 9 bases spanning the gap. Germline lookup yields CDR1 SGHRS and CDR2 YFSETQ. This CDR3 reads CASSLTRYSTDTQYF. Here the CDR3 DNA reads TGCGCCAGCAGCTTGACACGTTACAGCACAGATACGCAGTATTTT.

This clonotype was seen a handful of times. The chain couples TRBV4-1 to TRBJ2-1; 7 bases map to TRBD1. There are 16 residues in the CDR3. The J segment lost 4 bases and the V segment lost 1 base, leaving 7 bases of the junction unmatched. Germline V lookup: CDR1 MGHRA, CDR2 YSYEKL. The CDR3 region is CASSQGLKGQYNEQFF. The CDR3 DNA follows: TGCGCCAGCAGCCAAGGGTTAAAGGGACAGTACAATGAGCAGTTCTTC.

V and J are TRBV10-3 and TRBJ2-7; D gene uncertain. From germline, CDR1 is ENHRY and CDR2 SYGVKD. V lost 4 bases to trimming and J lost 1 base, with 11 bases between them. This CDR3 is 14 amino acids long. CDR3 bases: TGTGCCATCAGTGGGTCCGGGCAATCCTACGAGCAGTACTTC. Translated: CAISGSGQSYEQYF.

This clonotype has just a few counts. This sequence joins TRBV29-1 and TRBJ1-2; a possible D gene is TRBD1 (6 bases). Germline CDR1 reads SQVTM; CDR2 reads ANQGSEA. The CDR3 loop spans 16 amino acids. V shed 6 bases and J shed 2 bases, with 22 bases lying between them. The CDR3 reads CSVLAYRAPPNYGYTF. The CDR3 DNA is TGCAGCGTCCTAGCCTACAGGGCCCCGCCGAACTATGGCTACACCTTC.

This clonotype showed up just once. This rearrangement joins TRBV10-1 to TRBJ1-2; D may be TRBD1 (5 bases). The CDR3 consists of 13 residues. Germline V gene lookup returns CDR1 WNHNN and CDR2 SYGVQD (reference sequence). Trimming left V 2 bases short and J 7 bases short, with 11 bases between. This CDR3 is CASSEAGTLGYTF. The DNA of the CDR3 is TGCGCCAGCAGTGAGGCCGGGACCCTTGGCTACACCTTC.

The chain employs TRBV7-9 and TRBJ2-5; D not certain. CDR3 length: 15 amino acids. CDR1 and CDR2 (germline): SEHNR, FQNEAQ (reference sequence). Trimming shortened V by 0 bases and J by 0 bases, and 8 bases separated the two germline ends. As DNA, the CDR3 is TGTGCCAGCAGCTTAGCTACCGAGTACCAAGAGACCCAGTACTTC. Its translation is CASSLATEYQETQYF.

This clonotype appeared a few times. This rearrangement joins TRBV20-1 to TRBJ1-4; D is perhaps TRBD1 (5 bases). Trimming pared 6 bases from V and 8 bases from J, leaving 16 bases between. This CDR3 is 13 amino acids long. Germline V gives CDR1 DFQATT, CDR2 SNEGSKA (reference sequence). CDR3 residues: CSADPGLGEKLFF. CDR3 nucleotides: TGCAGTGCGGACCCGGGACTCGGGGAAAAACTGTTTTTT.

The chain couples TRBV7-8 to TRBJ2-5; D might be TRBD1 (6 bases). With the DNA end fitting TRBJ2-7 better, the J assignment may be wrong. In germline, CDR1 is SGHVS, CDR2 FQNEAQ. This CDR3 is built from 15 residues. The CDR3 DNA reads as TGTGCCAGCAGCCCAAAAATTGACAGGTCCTACGAGCAGTACTTC. This sequence encodes CASSPKIDRSYEQYF.

Only a few counts were recorded for this clonotype. The genes are TRBV18 and TRBJ1-1, with D unresolved. The CDR3 is made up of 13 amino acids. CDR1 and CDR2 from the germline V gene are KGHSH and LQKENI. The V end lost 3 bases, the J end lost 1 base, and 6 bases lay between the germline ends. The CDR3 reads CASSPSGNTEAFF. CDR3 nucleotides: TGTGCCAGCTCACCTTCAGGGAACACTGAAGCTTTCTTT.

V and J are TRBV27 and TRBJ1-4, with D possibly being TRBD1 (5 bases). The CDR3 has 18 amino acids. V was pared by 5 bases and J by 3 bases, with 22 bases between. Per the germline V gene, CDR1 is MNHEY and CDR2 is SMNVEV (reference sequence). CDR3 DNA sequence: TGTGCCAGCAGTCCCAGACAGCGCGGGGAACCTTCTAATGAAAAACTGTTTTTT. As protein: CASSPRQRGEPSNEKLFF.